The subject of this entry is one TCR beta chain. These data originate in a study of blood T cells in healthy people across ages. In the study overall: About one barcoded beta molecule per two T cells came from capture by template switching.

Peripheral blood was drawn, ten milliliters per donor. No fewer than 6 million PBMCs went into each sample. Together with a sample-barcoded 5' primer, a J-beta primer mix was included in a second PCR lasting roughly 7 to 11 cycles. MiXCR was run by TCRdb on the 5' RACE reads, yielding one entry per CDR3 protein. The repertoire holds just over 1 million distinct CDR3 sequences, with 40% to 50% as singletons. From germline, CDR1 is SGHTA and CDR2 FQGTGA. The V gene end was trimmed by 1 base and the J gene end by 13 bases; junction bases not matched to a gene: 17. The length of the CDR3 is 16 residues. The gene calls are TRBV7-3 and TRBJ2-5; TRBD2 agrees at 8 bases. The sample consisted of blood. This sequence originates from a woman in her sixties in good health. In DNA form, the CDR3 reads TGTGCCAGCAGCTTAATGCCTGGGGCTAGCGGGCCGGAAATGTACTTC. Its translation is CASSLMPGASGPEMYF.